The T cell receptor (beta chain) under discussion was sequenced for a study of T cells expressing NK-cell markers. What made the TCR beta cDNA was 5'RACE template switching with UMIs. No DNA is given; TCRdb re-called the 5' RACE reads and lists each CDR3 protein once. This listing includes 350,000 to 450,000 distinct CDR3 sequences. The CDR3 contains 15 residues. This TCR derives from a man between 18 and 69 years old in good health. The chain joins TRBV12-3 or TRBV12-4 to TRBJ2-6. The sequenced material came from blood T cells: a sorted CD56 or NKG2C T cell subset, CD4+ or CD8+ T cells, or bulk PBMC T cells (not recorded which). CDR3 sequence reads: CASTQEGSGTNVLTF.